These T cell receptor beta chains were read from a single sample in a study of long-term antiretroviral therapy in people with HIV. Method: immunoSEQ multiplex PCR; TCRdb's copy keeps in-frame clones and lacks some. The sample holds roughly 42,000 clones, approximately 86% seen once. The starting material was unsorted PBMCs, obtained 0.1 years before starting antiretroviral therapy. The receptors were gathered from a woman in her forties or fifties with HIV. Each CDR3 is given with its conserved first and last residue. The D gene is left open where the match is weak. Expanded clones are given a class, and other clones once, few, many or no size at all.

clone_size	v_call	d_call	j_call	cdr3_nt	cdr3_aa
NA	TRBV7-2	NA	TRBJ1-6	TGTGCCAGCAGCCCTGACAGAGAGAATTCACCCCTCCACTTT	CASSPDRENSPLHF
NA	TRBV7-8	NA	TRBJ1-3	TGTGCCAGCAGCTCCAGGGATACGAGCTCTGGAAACACCATATATTTT	CASSSRDTSSGNTIYF
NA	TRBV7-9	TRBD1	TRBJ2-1	TGTGCCAGCAGCCAGGGGACAGGAGCTCGCCCAGAGCAGTTCTTC	CASSQGTGARPEQFF
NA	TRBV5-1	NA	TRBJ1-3	TGCGCCAGCACCATTGACGGGGACTCTGGAAACACCATATATTTT	CASTIDGDSGNTIYF
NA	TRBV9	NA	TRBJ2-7	TGTGCCAGCAGCGCCCGCCCAGGCGACTCCTACGAGCAGTACTTC	CASSARPGDSYEQYF
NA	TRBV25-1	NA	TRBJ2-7	TGTGCCAGCAGCTCCCGGACAGAGCAGTACTTC	CASSSRTEQYF
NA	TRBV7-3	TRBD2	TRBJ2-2	TGTGCCAGCAACCATTTTTACCGGACTAGCGGGACGAACACCGGGGAGCTGTTTTTT	CASNHFYRTSGTNTGELFF
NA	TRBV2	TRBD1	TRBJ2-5	TGTGCCAGCAGTGTACGGACAGGGCTGGTCCAAGAGACCCAGTACTTC	CASSVRTGLVQETQYF
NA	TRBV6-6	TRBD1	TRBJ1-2	TGTGCCAGCAGTGGGGACAGGGTGGGATATGGCTACACCTTC	CASSGDRVGYGYTF
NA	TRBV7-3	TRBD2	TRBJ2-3	TGTGCCAGCAGCAGAGCAGGACTAGCGGGGGCCCGCCTAAGCACAGATACGCAGTATTTT	CASSRAGLAGARLSTDTQYF
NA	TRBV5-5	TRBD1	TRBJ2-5	TGTGCCAGCAGCTTGGAGAGGGGGCGCGGGGAGACCCAGTACTTC	CASSLERGRGETQYF
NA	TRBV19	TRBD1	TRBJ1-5	TGTGCCAGTACCCAGGAGGGGGCGCGCGGTCAGCCCCAGCATTTT	CASTQEGARGQPQHF
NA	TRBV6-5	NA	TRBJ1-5	TGTGCCAGCAGTCAAAACCGCGCGAATCAGCCCCAGCATTTT	CASSQNRANQPQHF
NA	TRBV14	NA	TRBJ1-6	TGTGCCAGCAGCCACGGCAGCCCCTCGGGGGATTCACCCCTCCACTTT	CASSHGSPSGDSPLHF
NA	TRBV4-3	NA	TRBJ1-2	TGCGCCAGCAGCCAAGTATTCCCGAGTGTTGGCTACACCTTC	CASSQVFPSVGYTF
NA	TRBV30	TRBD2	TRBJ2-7	TGTGCCTGGAGTGGGGTAGCGGGGTCCTACGAGCAGTACTTC	CAWSGVAGSYEQYF
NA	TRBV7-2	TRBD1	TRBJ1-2	TGTGCCAGCAGCTCTACGGACAGGGGGGGCTATGGCTACACCTTC	CASSSTDRGGYGYTF
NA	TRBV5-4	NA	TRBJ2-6	TGTGCCAGCAGCTTGGGTGCAGGAGACTCTGGGGCCAACGTCCTGACTTTC	CASSLGAGDSGANVLTF
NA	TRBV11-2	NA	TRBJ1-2	TGTGCCAGCAGCTTAGACGACAGCTATGGCTACACCTTC	CASSLDDSYGYTF
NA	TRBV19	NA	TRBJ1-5	TGTGCCAGTAGTATTCGGTTGAGCAATCAGCCCCAGCATTTT	CASSIRLSNQPQHF
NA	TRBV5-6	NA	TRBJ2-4	TGTGCCAGCAGCTTGGTTTCAGCGACTAAAAACATTCAGTACTTC	CASSLVSATKNIQYF
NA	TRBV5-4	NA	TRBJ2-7	TGTGCCAGCAGCTCGGGGGGGACAGGACACTCCTACGAGCAGTACTTC	CASSSGGTGHSYEQYF
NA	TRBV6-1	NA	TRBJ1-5	TGTGCCAGCAGTGGAGGGGGTCCCTATAGCAATCAGCCCCAGCATTTT	CASSGGGPYSNQPQHF
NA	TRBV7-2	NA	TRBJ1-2	TGTGCCAGCAGCCAGACTGTTTTCGATGGCTACACCTTC	CASSQTVFDGYTF
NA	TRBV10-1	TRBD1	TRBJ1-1	TGCGCCAGCAGGGGGACAGACACTGAAGCTTTCTTT	CASRGTDTEAFF
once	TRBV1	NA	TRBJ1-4	TGCACCAGCGGATCCCAGGAAAGCCGATATGAAAAACTGTTTTTT	CTSGSQESRYEKLFF
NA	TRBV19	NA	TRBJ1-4	TGTGCCAGTAGCTCCCTTGCATTAGCTGCAACTAATGAAAAACTGTTTTTT	CASSSLALAATNEKLFF